This TCR beta chain originates from a study of blood T cell repertoires in COVID-19. Study as a whole: Collection of acute and convalescent COVID-19 samples took place in the United States, Italy and Spain. T cells, B-cell-depleted T cells, or PBMCs supplied cDNA or gDNA.

Trimming shortened V by 6 bases and J by 6 bases, and 14 bases separated the two germline ends. Germline assignment: CDR1 SEHNR and CDR2 FQNEAQ (reference sequence). This CDR3 region has 14 residues. Original processing methods: Amplification with reference gene primers provided the estimates of nucleated cell counts. The assay was immunoSEQ multiplex PCR, and TCRdb's table has in-frame clones only and misses some. That table is the source of V, J and clone size, and D and trimming were worked out from the DNA. This table has tens of thousands of clones, around 87% appearing once. The sample was peripheral blood. The clonotype was recovered from a human donor with active COVID-19. The donor label of this sample is uncertain. This chain joins TRBV7-9 and TRBJ2-2; D gene unclear. In nucleotides, the CDR3 is TGTGCCAGCAGTCAAGTCGGCGGTTCCGGGGAGCTGTTTTTT. The encoded protein is CASSQVGGSGELFF.